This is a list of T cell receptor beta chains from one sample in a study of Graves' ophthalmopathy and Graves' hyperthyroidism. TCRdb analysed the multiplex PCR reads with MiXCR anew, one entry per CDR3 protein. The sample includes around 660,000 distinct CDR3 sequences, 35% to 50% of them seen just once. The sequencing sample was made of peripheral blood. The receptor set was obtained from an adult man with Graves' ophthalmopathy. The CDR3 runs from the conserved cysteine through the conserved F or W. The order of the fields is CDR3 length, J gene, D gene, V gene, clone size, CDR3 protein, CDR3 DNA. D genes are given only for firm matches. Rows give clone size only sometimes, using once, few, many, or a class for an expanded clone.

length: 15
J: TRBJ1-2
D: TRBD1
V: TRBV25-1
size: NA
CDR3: CASSDPGQGEIGYTF
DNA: TGTGCCAGCAGTGATCCGGGACAGGGGGAAATTGGCTACACCTTC

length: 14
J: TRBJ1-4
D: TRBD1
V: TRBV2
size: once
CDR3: CASRRGQAGEKLFF
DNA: TGTGCCAGCAGGAGGGGACAGGCTGGAGAAAAACTGTTTTTT

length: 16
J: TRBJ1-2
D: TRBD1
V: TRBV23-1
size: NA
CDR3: CASSQSTTGTGSGYTF
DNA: TGTGCCAGCAGTCAATCCACTACCGGGACAGGTAGCGGCTACACCTTC

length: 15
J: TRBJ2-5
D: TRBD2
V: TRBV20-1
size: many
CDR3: CSASRPLADQETQYF
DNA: TGCAGTGCTAGCCGCCCACTAGCGGACCAAGAGACCCAGTACTTC

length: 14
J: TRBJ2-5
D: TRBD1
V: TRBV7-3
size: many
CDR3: CASSAWGQKETQYF
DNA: TGTGCCAGCAGCGCCTGGGGACAGAAAGAGACCCAGTACTTC

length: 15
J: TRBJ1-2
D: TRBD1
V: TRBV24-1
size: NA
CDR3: CAISESTGANYGYTF
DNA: TGTGCCATCAGTGAGTCGACAGGGGCTAACTATGGCTACACCTTC

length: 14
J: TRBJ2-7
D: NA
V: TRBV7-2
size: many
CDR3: CASSLGGVYYEQYF
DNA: TGTGCCAGCAGCTTAGGAGGTGTTTATTACGAGCAGTACTTC

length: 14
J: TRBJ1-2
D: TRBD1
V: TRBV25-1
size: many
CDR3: CASSERGQGGGYTF
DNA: TGTGCCAGCAGTGAACGAGGACAGGGTGGAGGCTACACCTTC

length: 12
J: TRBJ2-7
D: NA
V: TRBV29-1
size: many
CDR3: CSVGWQGSEQYF
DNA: TGCAGCGTTGGGTGGCAGGGGAGCGAGCAGTACTTC

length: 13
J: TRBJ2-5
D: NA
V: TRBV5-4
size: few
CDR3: CASSPPGWETQYF
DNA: TGTGCCAGCAGCCCACCGGGCTGGGAGACCCAGTACTTC

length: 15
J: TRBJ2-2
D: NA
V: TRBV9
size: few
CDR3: CASSNTQGSTGELFF
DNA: TGTGCCAGCAGCAATACCCAGGGGAGCACCGGGGAGCTGTTTTTT

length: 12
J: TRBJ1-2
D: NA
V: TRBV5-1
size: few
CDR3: CASSDSLYGYTF
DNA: TGCGCCAGCAGTGACAGCCTCTATGGCTACACCTTC

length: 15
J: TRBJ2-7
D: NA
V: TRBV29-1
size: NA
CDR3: CSVVRRDSGANEQYF
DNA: TGCAGCGTTGTGCGTCGGGACTCTGGGGCCAACGAGCAGTACTTC

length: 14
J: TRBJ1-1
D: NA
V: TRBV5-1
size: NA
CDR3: CASSLSRQHTEAFF
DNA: TGCGCCAGCAGCTTGTCGCGACAGCACACTGAAGCTTTCTTT

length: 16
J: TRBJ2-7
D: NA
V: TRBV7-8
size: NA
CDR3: CASSPTRLVHVDEQYF
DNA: TGTGCCAGCAGCCCTACCCGACTAGTTCACGTGGACGAGCAGTACTTC

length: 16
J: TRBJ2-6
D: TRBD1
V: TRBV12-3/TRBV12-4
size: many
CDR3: CASSRQGATGANVLTF
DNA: TGTGCCAGCAGTCGGCAGGGGGCCACTGGGGCCAACGTCCTGACTTTC

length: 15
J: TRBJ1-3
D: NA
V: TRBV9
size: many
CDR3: CASSDRVNSGNTIYF
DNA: TGTGCCAGCAGCGACAGAGTTAACTCTGGAAACACCATATATTTT

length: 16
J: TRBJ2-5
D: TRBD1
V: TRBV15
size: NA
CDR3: CATSSWTGGPQETQYF
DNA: TGTGCCACCAGCAGCTGGACAGGGGGCCCCCAAGAGACCCAGTACTTC

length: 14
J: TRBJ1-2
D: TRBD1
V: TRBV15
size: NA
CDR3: CAASRGQGDYGYTF
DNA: TGTGCCGCCAGCAGGGGACAGGGCGACTATGGCTACACCTTC

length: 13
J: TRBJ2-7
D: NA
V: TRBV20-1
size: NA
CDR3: CSARRGQSYEQYF
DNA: TGCAGTGCTAGGCGGGGACAGAGCTACGAGCAGTACTTC

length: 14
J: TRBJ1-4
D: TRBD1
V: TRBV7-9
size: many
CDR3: CASSRTGWAEKLFF
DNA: TGTGCCAGCAGCCGGACAGGGTGGGCTGAAAAACTGTTTTTT

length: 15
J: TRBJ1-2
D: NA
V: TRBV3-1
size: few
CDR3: CASSLKRQDSYGYTF
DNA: TGTGCCAGCAGTTTAAAGCGTCAGGATAGTTATGGCTACACCTTC

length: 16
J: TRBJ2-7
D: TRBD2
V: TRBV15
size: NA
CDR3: CATSRDGTSGRYEQYF
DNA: TGTGCCACCAGCAGAGATGGGACTAGCGGGAGGTACGAGCAGTACTTC

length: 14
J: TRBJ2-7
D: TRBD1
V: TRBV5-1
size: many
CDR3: CASSQAGTVYEQYF
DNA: TGCGCCAGCTCCCAGGCCGGGACAGTCTACGAGCAGTACTTC

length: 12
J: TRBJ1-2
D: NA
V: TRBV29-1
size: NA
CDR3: CSGKGWGDGYTF
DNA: TGCAGCGGTAAAGGGTGGGGTGATGGCTACACCTTC

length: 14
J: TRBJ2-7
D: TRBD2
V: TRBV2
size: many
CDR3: CASSEAAGGPKQYF
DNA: TGTGCCAGCAGTGAAGCAGCGGGAGGGCCCAAGCAGTACTTC

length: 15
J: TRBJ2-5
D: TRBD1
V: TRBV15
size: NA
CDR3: CATSRSRQGRQPQYF
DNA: TGTGCCACCAGCAGGTCAAGACAGGGCAGGCAGCCCCAGTACTTC

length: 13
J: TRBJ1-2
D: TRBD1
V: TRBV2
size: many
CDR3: CASSATGGEGYTF
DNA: TGTGCCAGCAGTGCGACAGGGGGCGAAGGCTACACCTTC

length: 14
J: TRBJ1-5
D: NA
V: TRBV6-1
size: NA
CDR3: CASSEAPGNQPQHF
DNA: TGTGCCAGCAGTGAAGCCCCAGGGAATCAGCCCCAGCATTTT

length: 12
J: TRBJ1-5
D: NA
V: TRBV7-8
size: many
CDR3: CASSPGSQPQHF
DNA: TGTGCCAGCAGTCCAGGGAGTCAGCCCCAGCATTTT

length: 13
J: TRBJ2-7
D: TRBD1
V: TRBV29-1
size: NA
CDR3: CSVEGTVHNEQYF
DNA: TGCAGCGTTGAGGGGACAGTACACAACGAGCAGTACTTC

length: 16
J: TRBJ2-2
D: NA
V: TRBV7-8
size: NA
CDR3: CASSLNGGENTGELFF
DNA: TGTGCCAGCAGCTTAAATGGAGGGGAGAACACCGGGGAGCTGTTTTTT

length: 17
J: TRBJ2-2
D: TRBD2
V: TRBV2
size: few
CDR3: CASRPGVSGGAGGELFF
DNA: TGTGCCAGCCGCCCAGGCGTTAGCGGGGGGGCTGGCGGGGAGCTGTTTTTT

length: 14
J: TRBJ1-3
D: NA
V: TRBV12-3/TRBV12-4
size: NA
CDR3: CASSLVRSGNTIYF
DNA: TGTGCCAGCAGTTTAGTCCGTAGTGGAAACACCATATATTTT

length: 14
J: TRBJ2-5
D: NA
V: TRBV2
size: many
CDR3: CASIAGSRGETQYF
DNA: TGTGCCAGCATCGCCGGGTCCCGCGGGGAGACCCAGTACTTC

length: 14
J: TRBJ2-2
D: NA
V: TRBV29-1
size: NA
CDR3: CSVDSGGRTGELFF
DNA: TGCAGCGTTGATAGTGGGGGGCGCACCGGGGAGCTGTTTTTT

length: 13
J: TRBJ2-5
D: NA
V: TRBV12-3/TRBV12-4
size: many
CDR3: CASSNGGAETQYF
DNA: TGTGCCAGCAGCAACGGGGGCGCGGAGACCCAGTACTTC

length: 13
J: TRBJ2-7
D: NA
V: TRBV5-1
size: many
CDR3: CASSLEASWEQYF
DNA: TGCGCCAGCAGCTTGGAGGCATCGTGGGAGCAGTACTTC

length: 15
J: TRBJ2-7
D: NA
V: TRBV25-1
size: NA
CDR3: CASSDGSRGRDEQYF
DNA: TGTGCCAGCAGTGACGGGTCCCGGGGACGGGACGAGCAGTACTTC

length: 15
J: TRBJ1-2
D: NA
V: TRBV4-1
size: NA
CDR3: CASSQGGTLLVGYTF
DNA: TGCGCCAGCAGCCAGGGTGGAACCCTTCTGGTAGGCTACACCTTC

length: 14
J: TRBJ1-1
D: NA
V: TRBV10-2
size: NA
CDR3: CASCDPGIDTEAFF
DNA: TGCGCCAGCTGTGATCCGGGTATCGACACTGAAGCTTTCTTT

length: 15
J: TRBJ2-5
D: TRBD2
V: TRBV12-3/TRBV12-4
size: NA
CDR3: CASSSELAGQETRYF
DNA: TGTGCCAGCAGCTCTGAACTAGCGGGGCAAGAGACCCGGTACTTC

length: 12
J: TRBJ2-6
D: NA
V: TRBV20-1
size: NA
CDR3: CSASRGANVLTF
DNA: TGCAGTGCTAGCAGAGGGGCCAACGTCCTGACTTTC

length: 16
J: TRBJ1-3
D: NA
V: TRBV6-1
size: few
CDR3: CASSEMGAGEENTIYF
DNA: TGTGCCAGCAGTGAAATGGGAGCAGGGGAGGAAAACACCATATATTTT

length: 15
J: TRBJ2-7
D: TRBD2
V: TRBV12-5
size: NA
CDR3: CASRSLAGAAYEQYF
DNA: TGTGCCAGCAGGTCACTAGCGGGAGCGGCCTACGAGCAGTACTTC

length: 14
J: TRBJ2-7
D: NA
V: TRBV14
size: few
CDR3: CASSQEQGEDEQYF
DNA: TGTGCCAGCAGCCAAGAACAGGGCGAGGACGAGCAGTACTTC

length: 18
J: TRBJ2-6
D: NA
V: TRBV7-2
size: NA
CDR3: CASSYTRESLSGANVLTF
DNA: TGTGCCAGCAGTTACACCCGGGAGAGCCTCTCTGGGGCCAACGTCCTGACTTTC

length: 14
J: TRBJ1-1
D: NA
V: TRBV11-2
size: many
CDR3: CASSWTVMNTEAFF
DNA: TGTGCCAGCAGCTGGACAGTTATGAACACTGAAGCTTTCTTT

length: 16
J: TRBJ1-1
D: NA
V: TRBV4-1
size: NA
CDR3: CASSQDRGTLNTEAFF
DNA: TGCGCCAGCAGCCAAGATCGGGGGACGCTGAACACTGAAGCTTTCTTT

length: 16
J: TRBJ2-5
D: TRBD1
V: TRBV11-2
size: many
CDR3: CASSLLFGTGVETQYF
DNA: TGTGCCAGCAGCTTACTGTTTGGGACAGGGGTTGAGACCCAGTACTTC

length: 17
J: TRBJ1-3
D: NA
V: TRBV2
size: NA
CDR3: CASSPIPSSSSGNTIYF
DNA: TGTGCCAGCTCACCAATCCCTAGTTCCTCCTCTGGAAACACCATATATTTT

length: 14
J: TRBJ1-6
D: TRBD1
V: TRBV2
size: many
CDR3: CASSRTGLNSPLHF
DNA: TGTGCCAGCAGTCGGACAGGGCTTAATTCACCCCTCCACTTT

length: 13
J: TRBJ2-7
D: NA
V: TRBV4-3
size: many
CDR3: CASSQDRQREQYF
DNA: TGCGCCAGCAGCCAAGATCGCCAGAGGGAGCAGTACTTC

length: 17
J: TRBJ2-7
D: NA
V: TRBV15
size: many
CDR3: CATSRDRPGGHSYEQYF
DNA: TGTGCCACCAGCAGAGATCGTCCGGGGGGACACTCCTACGAGCAGTACTTC

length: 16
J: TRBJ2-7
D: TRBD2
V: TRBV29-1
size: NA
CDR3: CSVSRGLAGVWYEQYF
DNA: TGCAGCGTTAGCCGGGGACTAGCGGGAGTATGGTACGAGCAGTACTTC

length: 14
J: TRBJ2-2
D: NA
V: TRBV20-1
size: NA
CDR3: CSASPRDNTGELFF
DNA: TGCAGTGCTAGTCCCAGGGATAACACCGGGGAGCTGTTTTTT

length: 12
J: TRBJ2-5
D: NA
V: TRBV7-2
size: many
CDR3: CASSIAGETQYF
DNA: TGTGCCAGCAGCATAGCTGGGGAGACCCAGTACTTC

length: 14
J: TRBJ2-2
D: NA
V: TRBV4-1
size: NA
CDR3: CASSQEAGPGELFF
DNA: TGCGCCAGCAGCCAAGAGGCGGGGCCCGGGGAGCTGTTTTTT

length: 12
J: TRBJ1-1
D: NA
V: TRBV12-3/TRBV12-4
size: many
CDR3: CASLRRASEAFF
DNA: TGTGCCAGCCTCAGGCGGGCCTCTGAAGCTTTCTTT